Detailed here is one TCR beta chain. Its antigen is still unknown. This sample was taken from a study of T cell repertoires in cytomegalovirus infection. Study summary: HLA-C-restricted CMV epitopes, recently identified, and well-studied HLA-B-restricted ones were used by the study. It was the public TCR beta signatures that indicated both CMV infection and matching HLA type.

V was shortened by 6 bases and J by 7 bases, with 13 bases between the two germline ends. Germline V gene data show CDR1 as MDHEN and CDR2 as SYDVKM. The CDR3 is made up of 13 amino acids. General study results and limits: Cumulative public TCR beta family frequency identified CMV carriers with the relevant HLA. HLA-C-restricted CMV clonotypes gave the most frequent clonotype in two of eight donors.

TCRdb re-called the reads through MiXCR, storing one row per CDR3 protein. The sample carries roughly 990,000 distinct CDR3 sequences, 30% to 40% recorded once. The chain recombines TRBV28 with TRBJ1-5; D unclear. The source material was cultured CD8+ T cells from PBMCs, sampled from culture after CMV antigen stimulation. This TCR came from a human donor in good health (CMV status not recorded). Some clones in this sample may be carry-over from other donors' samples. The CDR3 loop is CASRIGLGQPQHF. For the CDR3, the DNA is TGTGCCAGCAGAATCGGTCTCGGGCAGCCCCAGCATTTT.